This is a list of T cell receptor beta chains from one sample in a study of read filtering for tumor transcriptome and immune sequencing. TCRdb reprocessed the reads with MiXCR, giving one entry per CDR3 protein. The repertoire holds some 25,000 distinct CDR3 sequences, with 20% to 25% as singletons. Material: a population of CD138-negative cells sorted from bone marrow. These receptors all come from a donor over 35 with multiple myeloma. Both conserved end residues are part of each CDR3. The order of the fields is CDR3 DNA, CDR3 protein, J gene, D gene, V gene, clone size. D genes are given only for firm matches. Size is omitted from some rows. Given values are once, few, many or a class for expanded clones.

DNA: TGTGCCAGCAGCCGGACAGGGGGCAATCAGCCCCAGCATTTT; CDR3: CASSRTGGNQPQHF; J: TRBJ1-5; D: TRBD1; V: TRBV14; size: many
DNA: TGTGCCAGCACCCGGACTAGCGGGTGGTTGAACACCGGGGAGCTGTTTTTT; CDR3: CASTRTSGWLNTGELFF; J: TRBJ2-2; D: TRBD2; V: TRBV27; size: many
DNA: TGTGCCAGTAGCGAACAGGGACAGGTTTACTACGAGCAGTACTTC; CDR3: CASSEQGQVYYEQYF; J: TRBJ2-7; D: TRBD1; V: TRBV19; size: many
DNA: TGTGCCATCAAGCCTATGGACAGGGAGGCGGAGGAGCAGTACTTC; CDR3: CAIKPMDREAEEQYF; J: TRBJ2-7; D: TRBD1; V: TRBV27; size: many
DNA: TGCGCCAGCAGCACCAGGACTAGCGGGCGATTGCAGACCCAGTACTTC; CDR3: CASSTRTSGRLQTQYF; J: TRBJ2-5; D: TRBD2; V: TRBV5-1; size: many
DNA: TGTGCCAGCAGTGACAATAACTATGGCTACACCTTC; CDR3: CASSDNNYGYTF; J: TRBJ1-2; D: -; V: TRBV6-2/TRBV6-3; size: many
DNA: TGTGCCATCAAAACGACTAGCCCGGATACGCAGTATTTT; CDR3: CAIKTTSPDTQYF; J: TRBJ2-3; D: TRBD2; V: TRBV10-3; size: many
DNA: TGTGCCGTTGACGGAAGCTACGAGCAGTACTTC; CDR3: CAVDGSYEQYF; J: TRBJ2-7; D: -; V: TRBV28; size: many
DNA: TGTGCCAGCAGTGCCAGGGGGCAGGATGAGCAGTTCTTC; CDR3: CASSARGQDEQFF; J: TRBJ2-1; D: TRBD1; V: TRBV6-1; size: many
DNA: TGTGCCTGGACCCCCGGGACAAGAAAGAGGGAGCAGTACTTC; CDR3: CAWTPGTRKREQYF; J: TRBJ2-7; D: -; V: TRBV30; size: many
DNA: TGTGCCAGCAGTTCCCTATGGGAAGCCCGAGTCTACGAGCAGTATTTC; CDR3: CASSSLWEARVYEQYF; J: TRBJ2-7; D: -; V: TRBV28; size: -
DNA: TGCGCCAGCAGCCAAGGCCTAGCGATCCTAGCCACCGGGGAGCTGTTTTTT; CDR3: CASSQGLAILATGELFF; J: TRBJ2-2; D: -; V: TRBV4-1; size: many
DNA: TGTGCCAGCAGTTTAACGGCTCCTGGCACTGAAGCTTTCTTT; CDR3: CASSLTAPGTEAFF; J: TRBJ1-1; D: -; V: TRBV28; size: many
DNA: TGTGCCAGCAGCGTCAAGGCAGGGGGAGATACGCATTATTTT; CDR3: CASSVKAGGDTHYF; J: TRBJ2-3; D: TRBD1; V: TRBV6-1; size: -
DNA: TGTGCCAGCGCCTTAGCGGGAGGGGAGATTAGCTCCTACAATGAGCAGTTCTTC; CDR3: CASALAGGEISSYNEQFF; J: TRBJ2-1; D: TRBD2; V: TRBV27; size: medium-sized
DNA: TGTGCCAGCAGCTTAGACTCAGCGGTGCAGTTCTTC; CDR3: CASSLDSAVQFF; J: TRBJ2-1; D: -; V: TRBV7-2; size: medium-sized
DNA: TGCAGTGCTAGGCGGGAGGGTTCGAACACTGAAGCTTTCTTT; CDR3: CSARREGSNTEAFF; J: TRBJ1-1; D: -; V: TRBV20-1; size: many
DNA: TGCAGCGTTCTGGCTCCGGGCCACAAAGGGAACACTGAAGCTTTCTTT; CDR3: CSVLAPGHKGNTEAFF; J: TRBJ1-1; D: -; V: TRBV29-1; size: many
DNA: TGCAGCGTTGAAGGTTCTGCCTACGAGCAGTACTTC; CDR3: CSVEGSAYEQYF; J: TRBJ2-7; D: -; V: TRBV29-1; size: many
DNA: TGCGCCAGCAGCTTGACTAGCGAGCACACAGATACGCAGTATTTT; CDR3: CASSLTSEHTDTQYF; J: TRBJ2-3; D: TRBD2; V: TRBV5-1; size: many
DNA: TGCGCCAGCAGCCAAGATAGGTATGAGCAGTTCTTC; CDR3: CASSQDRYEQFF; J: TRBJ2-1; D: -; V: TRBV4-1; size: many
DNA: TGTGCCAGCAGCCATACTAGCGCCACCGGGGAGCTGTTTTTT; CDR3: CASSHTSATGELFF; J: TRBJ2-2; D: TRBD2; V: TRBV28; size: medium-sized
DNA: TGTGCCAGCAGTGATGTGGGGGGCGGTTTCTACGAGCAGTACTTC; CDR3: CASSDVGGGFYEQYF; J: TRBJ2-7; D: -; V: TRBV2; size: many
DNA: TGTGCCAGCAGCGCGGGACTAGCGGACTACAATGAGCAGTTCTTC; CDR3: CASSAGLADYNEQFF; J: TRBJ2-1; D: TRBD2; V: TRBV5-6; size: -
DNA: TGTGCCAGCAGCCTACCACGACAGGGGGCCTACGAGCAGTACTTC; CDR3: CASSLPRQGAYEQYF; J: TRBJ2-7; D: TRBD1; V: TRBV7-9; size: many
DNA: TGTGCCAGTAGTCAAGGGACGGCCACTGAAGCTTTCTTT; CDR3: CASSQGTATEAFF; J: TRBJ1-1; D: -; V: TRBV19; size: many
DNA: TGTGCCAGCAGTTTAGGGGGCCCTGGGGATGAAAAACTGTTTTTT; CDR3: CASSLGGPGDEKLFF; J: TRBJ1-4; D: -; V: TRBV28; size: -
DNA: TGCGCCAGCAGCTTCGGGTCTGGGATCTACGAGCAGTACTTC; CDR3: CASSFGSGIYEQYF; J: TRBJ2-7; D: -; V: TRBV5-1; size: many
DNA: TGTGCCACCAGTGCGGGACTAGCGTCTTCAGACGGCGGTGAGCAGTTCTTC; CDR3: CATSAGLASSDGGEQFF; J: TRBJ2-1; D: TRBD2; V: TRBV24-1; size: -
DNA: TGTGCCAGCAGCCAAGGACTTAACACCGGGGAGCTGTTTTTT; CDR3: CASSQGLNTGELFF; J: TRBJ2-2; D: -; V: TRBV4-2; size: many
DNA: TGTGCCAGCAGCCAAGATTCGGCAAACGTGGCAGGGGGGTACGAGCAGTACTTC; CDR3: CASSQDSANVAGGYEQYF; J: TRBJ2-7; D: -; V: TRBV14; size: many
DNA: TGTGCCAGCACCGACCTAGCGGGGAGTTACAATGAGCAGTTCTTC; CDR3: CASTDLAGSYNEQFF; J: TRBJ2-1; D: TRBD2; V: TRBV12-3/TRBV12-4; size: many
DNA: TGCGCCAGCAGCTGGGCAGGGGGTACCTACGAGCAGTACTTC; CDR3: CASSWAGGTYEQYF; J: TRBJ2-7; D: TRBD1; V: TRBV5-1; size: -